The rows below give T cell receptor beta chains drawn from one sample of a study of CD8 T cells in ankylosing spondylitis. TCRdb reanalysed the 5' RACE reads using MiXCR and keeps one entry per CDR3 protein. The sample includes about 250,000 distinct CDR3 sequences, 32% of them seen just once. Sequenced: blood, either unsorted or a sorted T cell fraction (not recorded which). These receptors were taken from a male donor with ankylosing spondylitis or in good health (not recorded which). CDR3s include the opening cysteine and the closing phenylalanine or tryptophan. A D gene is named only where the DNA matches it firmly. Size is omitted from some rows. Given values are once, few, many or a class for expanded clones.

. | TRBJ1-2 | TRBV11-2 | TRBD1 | TGTGCCAGCAGCTCCATGGACAGGGTGTTCGGCTACACCTTC | CASSSMDRVFGYTF
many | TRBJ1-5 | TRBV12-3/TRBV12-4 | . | TGTGCCAGCAGTTTAGGCCAGGGGAATCAGCCCCAGCATTTT | CASSLGQGNQPQHF
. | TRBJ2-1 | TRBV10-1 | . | TGCGCCAGCAGTGAGTCGAGCCCCCCTAGCCTCAACAATGAGCAGTTCTTC | CASSESSPPSLNNEQFF
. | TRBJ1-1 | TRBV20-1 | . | TGCAGTGGAAACAGGTACACTGAAGCTTTCTTT | CSGNRYTEAFF
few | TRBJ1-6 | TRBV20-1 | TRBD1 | TGCAGTGCTTGGACAGGGGGTAGGTCACCCCTCCACTTT | CSAWTGGRSPLHF
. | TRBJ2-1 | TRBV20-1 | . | TGCAGTGCTAGAGACCCGACAGGCGCTTCAGGTGAGCAGTTCTTC | CSARDPTGASGEQFF
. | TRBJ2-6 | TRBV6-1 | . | TGTGCCAGCAGCCTTGACAGGACCTGGGGGGCCAACGTCCTGACTTTC | CASSLDRTWGANVLTF
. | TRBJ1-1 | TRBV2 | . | TGTGCCAGCCACGGACAGATGAACACTGAAGCTTTCTTT | CASHGQMNTEAFF
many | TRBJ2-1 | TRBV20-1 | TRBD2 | TGCAGTGCTAGAGCAGCGGGGGGCCCCAATGAGCAGTTCTTC | CSARAAGGPNEQFF
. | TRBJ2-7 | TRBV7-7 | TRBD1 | TGTGCCAGCAGAAACGGACAGGCCGCCTACGAGCAGTACTTC | CASRNGQAAYEQYF
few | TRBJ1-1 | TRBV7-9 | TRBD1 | TGTGCCAGCAGCCCTGGGGAGGGGGCGAGGACTGAAGCTTTCTTT | CASSPGEGARTEAFF
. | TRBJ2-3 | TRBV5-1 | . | TGCGCCACCTCAGGAGGCCAGGATACGCAGTATTTT | CATSGGQDTQYF
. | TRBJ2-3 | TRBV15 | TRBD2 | TGTGCCACCAGCAGCGCCGGGGGGACGTCCACAGATACGCAGTATTTT | CATSSAGGTSTDTQYF
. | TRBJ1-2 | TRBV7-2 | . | TGTGCCAGCAGCTTAGTTCCACCTGATGGCTACACCTTC | CASSLVPPDGYTF
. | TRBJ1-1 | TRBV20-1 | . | TGCAGTGCTAAGAGGGTGACTAAAGCTTTCTTT | CSAKRVTKAFF
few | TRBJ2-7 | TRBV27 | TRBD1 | TGTGCCAGCAGCCGGGACAGAGACGAGTACGAGCAGTACTTC | CASSRDRDEYEQYF
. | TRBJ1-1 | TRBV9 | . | TGTGCCAGCAGCGTGATGGAGGGTGGGGCCATGAACACTGAAGCTTTCTTT | CASSVMEGGAMNTEAFF
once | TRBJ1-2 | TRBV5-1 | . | TGCGCCAGCAGCTTGGGGGTCGCAGCCAACTATGGCTACACCTTC | CASSLGVAANYGYTF
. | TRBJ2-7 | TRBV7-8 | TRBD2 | TGTGCCAGCAGCTTGGGACTAGCATCCGAGCAGTACTTC | CASSLGLASEQYF
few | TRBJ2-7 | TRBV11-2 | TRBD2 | TGTGCCAGCAGCTTATTGCGGGGGGCGTACGAGCAGTACTTC | CASSLLRGAYEQYF
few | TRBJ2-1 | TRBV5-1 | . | TGCGCCAGCAGCTTGGCCTTGGAGGGCAATGAGCAGTTCTTC | CASSLALEGNEQFF
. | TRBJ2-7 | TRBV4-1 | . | TGCGCCAGCAGCCAAGGTCCTTCAACCTACGAGCAGTACTTC | CASSQGPSTYEQYF
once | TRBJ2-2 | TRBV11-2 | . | TGTGCCAGCTCCCCGTCCCCTTACACCGGGGAGCTGTTTTTT | CASSPSPYTGELFF
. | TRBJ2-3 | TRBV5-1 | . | TGCGCCAGCAGCTTGGCAGCCTCTGTAGCTGTGGCAGATACGCAGTATTTT | CASSLAASVAVADTQYF